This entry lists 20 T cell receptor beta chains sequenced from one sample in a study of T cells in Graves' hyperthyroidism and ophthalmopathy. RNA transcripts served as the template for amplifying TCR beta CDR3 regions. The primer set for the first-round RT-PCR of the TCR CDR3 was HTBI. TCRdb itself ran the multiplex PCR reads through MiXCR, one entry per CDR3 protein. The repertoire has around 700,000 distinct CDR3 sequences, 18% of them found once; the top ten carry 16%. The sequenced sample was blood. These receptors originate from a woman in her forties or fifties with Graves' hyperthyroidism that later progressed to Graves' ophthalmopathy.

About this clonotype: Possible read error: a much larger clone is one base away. CDR3 bases: TGTGCCAGCAGTCAGACAGTGAATAATCAAAAACTGTTTTTT. Translation: CASSQTVNNQKLFF. This chain uses TRBV12-3 or TRBV12-4 with TRBJ1-4, with D possibly TRBD1 on 5 matching bases. The CDR3 is made up of 14 amino acids.

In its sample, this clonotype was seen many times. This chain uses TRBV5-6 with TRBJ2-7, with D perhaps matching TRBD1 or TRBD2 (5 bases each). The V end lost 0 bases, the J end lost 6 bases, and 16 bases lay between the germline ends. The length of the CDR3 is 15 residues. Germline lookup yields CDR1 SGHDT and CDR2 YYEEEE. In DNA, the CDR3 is TGTGCCAGCAGCTTGGAGGGACGCCGATCGATCGAGCAGTACTTC. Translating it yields CASSLEGRRSIEQYF. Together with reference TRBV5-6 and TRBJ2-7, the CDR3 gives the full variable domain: DAGVTQSPTHLIKTRGQQVTLRCSPKSGHDTVSWYQQALGQGPQFIFQYYEEEERQRGNFPDRFSGHQFPNYSSELNVNALLLGDSALYLCASSLEGRRSIEQYFGPGTRLTVT.

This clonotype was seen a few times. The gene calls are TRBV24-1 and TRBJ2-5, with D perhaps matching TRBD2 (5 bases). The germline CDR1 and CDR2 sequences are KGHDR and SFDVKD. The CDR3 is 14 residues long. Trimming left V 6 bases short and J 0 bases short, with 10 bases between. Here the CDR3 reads CATSPGTDQETQYF. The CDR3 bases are TGTGCCACCAGTCCGGGAACAGACCAAGAGACCCAGTACTTC.

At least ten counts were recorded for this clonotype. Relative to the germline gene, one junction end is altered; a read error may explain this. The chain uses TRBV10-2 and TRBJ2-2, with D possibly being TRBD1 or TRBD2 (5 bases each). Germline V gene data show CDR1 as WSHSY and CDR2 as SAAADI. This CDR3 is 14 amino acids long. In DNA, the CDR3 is TGCGCCAGCAGTGAGTCCCGGGGCACCGGGGAGCTGTTCTTT. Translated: CASSESRGTGELFF.

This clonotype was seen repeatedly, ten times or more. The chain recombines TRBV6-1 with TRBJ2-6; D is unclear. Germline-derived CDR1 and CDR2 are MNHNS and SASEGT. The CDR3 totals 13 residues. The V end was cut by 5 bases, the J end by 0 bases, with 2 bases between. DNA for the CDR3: TGTGCCAGCAGTAGCTCTGGGGCCAACGTCCTGACTTTC. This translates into CASSSSGANVLTF.

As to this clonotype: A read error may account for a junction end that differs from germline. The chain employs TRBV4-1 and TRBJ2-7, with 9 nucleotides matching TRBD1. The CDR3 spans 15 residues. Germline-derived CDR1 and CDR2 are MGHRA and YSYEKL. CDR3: CAGSPRDRASYEQYF. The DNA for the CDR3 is TGCGCCGGCAGCCCCCGGGACAGGGCCTCCTACGAGCAGTACTTC.

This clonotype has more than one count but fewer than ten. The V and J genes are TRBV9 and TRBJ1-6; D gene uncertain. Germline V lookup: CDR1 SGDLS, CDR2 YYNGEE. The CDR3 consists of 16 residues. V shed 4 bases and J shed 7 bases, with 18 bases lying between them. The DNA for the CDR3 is TGTGCCAGCAGCCAAGTCGGGTCCCGCGGGAATTCACCCCTCCACTTT. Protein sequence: CASSQVGSRGNSPLHF.

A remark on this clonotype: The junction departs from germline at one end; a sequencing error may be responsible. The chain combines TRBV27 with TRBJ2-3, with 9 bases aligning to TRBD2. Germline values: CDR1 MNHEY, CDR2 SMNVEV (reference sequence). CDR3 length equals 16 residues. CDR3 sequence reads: CASGLPPGLAGHTQYF. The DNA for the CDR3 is TGTGCCAGCGGTTTACCTCCGGGACTAGCAGGGCATACGCAGTATTTT.

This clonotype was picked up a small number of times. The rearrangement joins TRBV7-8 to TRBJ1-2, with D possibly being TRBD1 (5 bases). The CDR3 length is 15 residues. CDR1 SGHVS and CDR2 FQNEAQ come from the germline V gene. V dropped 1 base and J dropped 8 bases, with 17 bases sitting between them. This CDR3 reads CASSLGSPGEGGYTF. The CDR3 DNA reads TGTGCCAGCAGCTTAGGATCTCCAGGCGAGGGGGGCTACACCTTC.

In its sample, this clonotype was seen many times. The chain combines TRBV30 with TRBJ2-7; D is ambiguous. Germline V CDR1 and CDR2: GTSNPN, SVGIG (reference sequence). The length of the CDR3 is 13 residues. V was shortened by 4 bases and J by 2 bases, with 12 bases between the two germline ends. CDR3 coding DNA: TGTGCCTGGAATAGGGAAACCACCTACGAGCAGTACTTC. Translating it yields CAWNRETTYEQYF.

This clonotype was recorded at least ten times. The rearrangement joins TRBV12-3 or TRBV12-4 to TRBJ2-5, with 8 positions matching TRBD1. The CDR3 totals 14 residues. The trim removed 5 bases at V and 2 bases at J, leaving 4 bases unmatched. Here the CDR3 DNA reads TGTGCCAGCAGTCTCCAGGGGGCTCAAGAGACCCAGTACTTC. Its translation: CASSLQGAQETQYF.

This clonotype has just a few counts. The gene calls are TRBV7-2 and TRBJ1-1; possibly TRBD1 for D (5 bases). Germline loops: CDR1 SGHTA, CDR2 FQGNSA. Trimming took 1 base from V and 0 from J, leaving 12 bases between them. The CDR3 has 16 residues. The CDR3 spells CASSLVGGGMNTEAFF. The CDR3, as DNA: TGTGCCAGCAGCTTAGTCGGGGGGGGTATGAACACTGAAGCTTTCTTT. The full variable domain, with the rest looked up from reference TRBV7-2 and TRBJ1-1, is GAGVSQSPSNKVTEKGKDVELRCDPISGHTALYWYRQSLGQGLEFLIYFQGNSAPDKSGLPSDRFSAERTGGSVSTLTIQRTQQEDSAVYLCASSLVGGGMNTEAFFGQGTRLTVV.

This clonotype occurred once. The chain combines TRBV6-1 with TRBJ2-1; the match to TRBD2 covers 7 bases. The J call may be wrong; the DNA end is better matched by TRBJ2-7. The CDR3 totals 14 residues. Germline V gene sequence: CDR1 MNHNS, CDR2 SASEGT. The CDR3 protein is CASRREGPYNEQYF. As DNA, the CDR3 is TGTGCCAGCAGGAGGGAGGGGCCCTACAATGAGCAGTACTTC.

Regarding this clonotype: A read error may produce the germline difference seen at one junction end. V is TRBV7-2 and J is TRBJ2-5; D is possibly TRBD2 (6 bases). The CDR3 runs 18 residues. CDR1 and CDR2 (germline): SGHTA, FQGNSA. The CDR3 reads CASTHPIGAAGSRETQCF. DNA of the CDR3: TGTGCCAGCACCCACCCGATAGGGGCGGCAGGGTCACGGGAGACCCAGTGCTTC.

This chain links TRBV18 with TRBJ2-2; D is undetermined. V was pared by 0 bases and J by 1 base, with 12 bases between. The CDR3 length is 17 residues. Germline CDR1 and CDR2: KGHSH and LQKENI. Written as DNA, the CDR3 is TGTGCCAGCTCACCACCAAGAGGAACTTTGAACACCGGGGAGCTGTTTTTT. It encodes CASSPPRGTLNTGELFF.

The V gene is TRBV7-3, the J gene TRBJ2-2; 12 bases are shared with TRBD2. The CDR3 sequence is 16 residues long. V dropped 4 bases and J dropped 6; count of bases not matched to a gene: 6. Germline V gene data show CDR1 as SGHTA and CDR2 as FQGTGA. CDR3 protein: CASSSSGGAVPGELFF. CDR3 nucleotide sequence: TGTGCCAGCAGCTCTAGCGGGGGGGCTGTCCCCGGGGAGCTGTTTTTT.

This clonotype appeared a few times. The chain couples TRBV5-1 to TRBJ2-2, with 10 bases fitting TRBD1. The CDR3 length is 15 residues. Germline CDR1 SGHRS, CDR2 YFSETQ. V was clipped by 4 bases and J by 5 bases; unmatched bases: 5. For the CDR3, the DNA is TGCGCCAGCAGCCCCCGGACAGGGGGAACCGGGGAGCTGTTTTTT. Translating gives CASSPRTGGTGELFF.

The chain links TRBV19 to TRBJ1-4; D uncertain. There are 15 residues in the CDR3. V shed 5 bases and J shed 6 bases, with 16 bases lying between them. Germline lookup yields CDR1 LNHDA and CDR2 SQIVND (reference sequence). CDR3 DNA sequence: TGTGCCAGTAGTCCGTCTCCCAACCGGGATGAAAAACTGTTTTTT. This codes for CASSPSPNRDEKLFF.

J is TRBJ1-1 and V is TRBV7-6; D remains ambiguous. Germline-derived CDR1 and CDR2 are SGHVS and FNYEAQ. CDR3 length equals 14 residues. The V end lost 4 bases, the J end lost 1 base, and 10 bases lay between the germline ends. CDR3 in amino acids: CASSYQDANTEAFF. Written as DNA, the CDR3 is TGTGCCAGCAGCTACCAGGACGCGAACACTGAAGCTTTCTTT.

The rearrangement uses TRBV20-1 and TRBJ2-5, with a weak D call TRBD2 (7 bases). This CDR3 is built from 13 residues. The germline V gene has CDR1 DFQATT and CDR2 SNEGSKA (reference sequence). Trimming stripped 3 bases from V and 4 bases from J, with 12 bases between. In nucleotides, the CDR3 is TGCAGTGCTAGGGGGGGGGCACGAGAGACCCAGTACTTC. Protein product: CSARGGARETQYF.